This T cell receptor beta chain was documented in a study of shared clonotypes between healthy human individuals. Naive CD8 isolation took CD45RO-negative cells positively selected for CCR7 and excluded terminally differentiated effector memory CD45RA+ cells. Sequenced by immunoSEQ multiplex PCR; TCRdb stores in-frame clones only, minus some. The data show about 1,900,000 clones, with 85% to 95% seen just once and roughly 1.2% held by the top ten. What was sequenced was naive CD8+ T cells sorted from blood. This receptor was obtained from a man younger than 30 in good health.

CDR3 in amino acids: CASSPAPSGGWNTGELFF. In DNA, the CDR3 is TGTGCCAGCAGCCCCGCGCCTAGCGGGGGGTGGAACACCGGGGAGCTGTTTTTT. This chain connects TRBV9 to TRBJ2-2; TRBD2 aligns across 11 bases. Per the germline V gene, CDR1 is SGDLS and CDR2 is YYNGEE. This CDR3 is built from 18 residues. The ends lost 4 bases at V and 1 base at J; junction bases unmatched: 9.